These 5 T cell receptor beta chains were sequenced from one sample in a study of shared clonotypes between healthy human individuals. TCRdb's copy holds only in-frame clones and misses some; the assay was immunoSEQ multiplex PCR. The sample shows about 600,000 clones, around 78% of them seen only once. Sequencing was done on a sample of PBMCs. The receptor source for this set is a woman aged 40 to 55 in good health. Some clones in this sample may be carry-over from other donors' samples.

J is TRBJ1-2 and V is TRBV10-3; 8 bases align to TRBD1. Germline trimming cut 7 bases from V and 7 bases from J; bases unmatched to any gene: 8. CDR1 is ENHRY, CDR2 SYGVKD, per germline. The CDR3 length is 13 residues. Written as DNA, the CDR3 is TGTGCCATCAAAATCAGGGGGCCCAGTGGCTACACCTTC. This sequence encodes CAIKIRGPSGYTF.

This clone was counted ten times or more. CDR3 sequence (DNA): TGCAGCGTTGCGGTTGCGTCTGAGCAGTTCTTC. It yields the protein CSVAVASEQFF. The V gene is TRBV29-1, the J gene TRBJ2-1; unclear D gene. From germline, CDR1 is SQVTM and CDR2 ANQGSEA. Trimming removed 4 bases at V and 9 bases at J, with 10 bases between. The CDR3 totals 11 residues.

This chain joins TRBV7-2 and TRBJ2-7; a possible D gene is TRBD1 (5 bases). There are 16 residues in the CDR3. CDR1 SGHTA and CDR2 FQGNSA come from the germline V gene. Trimming took 1 base from V and 3 from J, leaving 16 bases between them. The CDR3 protein is CASSLEGQGWNYEQYF. In nucleotides, the CDR3 is TGTGCCAGCAGCTTAGAAGGACAAGGGTGGAACTACGAGCAGTACTTC.

This clone was observed at least ten times. This rearrangement joins TRBV4-1 to TRBJ2-7; the D gene is possibly TRBD1 (6 bases). The CDR3 loop spans 15 amino acids. Looked up from germline, CDR1 is MGHRA and CDR2 is YSYEKL. V was shortened by 3 bases and J by 3 bases, with 15 bases between the two germline ends. In DNA form, the CDR3 reads TGCGCCAGCAGCCACGCTTACAGGGTCGACTACGAGCAGTACTTC. This encodes CASSHAYRVDYEQYF.

The rearrangement links TRBV7-3 to TRBJ2-5; 14 bases are a match to TRBD2. CDR1 is SGHTA, CDR2 FQGTGA, per germline. V shed 5 bases and J 5 bases; nucleotides not matched to a gene: 4. This CDR3 has 15 amino acids. The CDR3 DNA reads TGTGCCAGCAGCCCGGGACTAGCGGGAGCGGAGACCCAGTACTTC. It is translated as CASSPGLAGAETQYF. Drawing the rest from reference TRBV7-3 and TRBJ2-5, the complete variable domain is GAGVSQTPSNKVTEKGKYVELRCDPISGHTALYWYRQSLGQGPEFLIYFQGTGAADDSGLPNDRFFAVRPEGSVSTLKIQRTERGDSAVYLCASSPGLAGAETQYFGPGTRLLVL.